Below, 2 T cell receptor beta chains from the same sample are listed, as sequenced in a study of blood T cell repertoires in COVID-19 (dated by TCRdb to the early 2020s). Library construction relied on the immunoSEQ multiplex PCR assay. As stored in TCRdb, this immuneACCESS dataset retains in-frame rearrangements with V and J assigned. A fraction of the clones does not appear; measured against another copy, unresolved V genes explain less than half of the discrepancy, and the remainder lacks a known reason. Here the sample has a few hundred thousand clones; nearly 90% occur a single time. About 1.7% of the sample goes to the ten largest clones. Sequencing input: PBMCs or T cells enriched from blood (not recorded which). The receptors were sampled from a woman aged 18-35 years with acute COVID-19.

The chain uses TRBV12-5 and TRBJ1-5; TRBD1 aligns across 10 bases. The CDR3 covers 24 residues. Germline values: CDR1 LGHNT, CDR2 FRNRAP. The J segment lost 3 bases and the V segment lost 2 bases, leaving 28 bases of the junction unmatched. The CDR3 reads CASGLPPGRAGQGCISGPNQPQHF. As DNA, the CDR3 is TGTGCTAGTGGTTTGCCCCCCGGACGGGCGGGACAGGGGTGTATCTCTGGACCCAATCAGCCCCAGCATTTT.

This clone was recorded a few times. This sequence joins TRBV19 and TRBJ2-7; TRBD2 agrees at 11 bases. The CDR3 extends over 16 amino acids. Trimming cost V 5 bases and J 5 bases; bases outside gene matches: 11. Looked up from germline, CDR1 is LNHDA and CDR2 is SQIVND (reference sequence). CDR3 in amino acids: CASSLYPGLADHEQYF. CDR3 coding DNA: TGTGCCAGTAGTCTCTATCCGGGACTAGCGGACCACGAGCAGTACTTC.